Below, 2 T cell receptor beta chains from the same sample are listed, as sequenced in a study of OX40 agonist ivuxolimab in advanced cancers. This table comes from immunoSEQ multiplex PCR, and its TCRdb copy is limited to in-frame clones, with some not included. Here the sample spans 120,000 or so clones, 85% to 95% being singletons. The material was CD4+ or CD8+ T cells sorted from blood, obtained in a trial of the OX40 agonist ivuxolimab. The receptors were gathered from an adult with an advanced solid tumor such as melanoma, head and neck, liver or kidney cancer.

V usage is TRBV28 and J usage is TRBJ1-5; D gene uncertain. V was cut by 1 base and J by 2 bases, with 9 bases left in between. The germline V gene encodes CDR1 MDHEN and CDR2 SYDVKM. There are 15 residues in the CDR3. CDR3: CASSLSRLRNQPQHF. CDR3 DNA sequence: TGTGCCAGCAGTTTATCCAGGCTGCGCAATCAGCCCCAGCATTTT.

The chain joins TRBV11-2 to TRBJ1-1; D is possibly TRBD1 (6 bases). The CDR3 spans 15 residues. Trimming took 5 bases from V and 0 from J, leaving 13 bases between them. Germline lookup yields CDR1 SGHAT and CDR2 FQNNGV. CDR3 residues: CASSRTGTLNTEAFF. CDR3 DNA: TGTGCCAGCAGCCGGACCGGGACATTGAACACTGAAGCTTTCTTT.